This TCR beta chain stems from a study of blood T cell repertoires in COVID-19. The overall study: The cDNA or gDNA used as material had been derived from T cells, B-cell-depleted T cells, or PBMCs.

Trimming took 4 bases from V and 0 from J, leaving 13 bases between them. The germline CDR1 and CDR2 sequences are LNHDA and SQIVND (reference sequence). The CDR3 covers 16 residues. Method: immunoSEQ multiplex PCR; TCRdb's copy keeps in-frame clones and lacks some. Of around 250,000 clones listed, approximately 82% are singletons. This TCR derives from a man aged 80 or over with acute or convalescent COVID-19. Specimen: peripheral blood. The V gene is TRBV19, the J gene TRBJ2-4, with a weak D call TRBD1 (5 bases). The DNA for the CDR3 is TGTGCCAGTAGTACTACTGGGGCAATAGCCAAAAACATTCAGTACTTC. Its protein product is CASSTTGAIAKNIQYF.